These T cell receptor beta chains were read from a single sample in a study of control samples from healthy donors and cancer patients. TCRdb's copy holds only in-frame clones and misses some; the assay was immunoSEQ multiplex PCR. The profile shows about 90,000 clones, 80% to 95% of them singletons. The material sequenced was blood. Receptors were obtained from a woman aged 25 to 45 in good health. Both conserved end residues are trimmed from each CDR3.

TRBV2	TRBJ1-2	ASKGDNNYGYT
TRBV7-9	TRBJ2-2	ASSVTGILTGELF
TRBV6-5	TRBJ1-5	ASSRAPQGQPQH
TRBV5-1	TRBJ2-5	ASSLRLAGGWETQY
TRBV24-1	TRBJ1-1	ATSERTGAAGAF
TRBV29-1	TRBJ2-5	SGREQETQY
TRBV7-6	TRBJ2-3	ASSPASIADTQY
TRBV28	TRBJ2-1	ASAGTSGRNEQF
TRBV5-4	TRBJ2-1	ASSPQRSGYNEQF
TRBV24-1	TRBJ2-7	ATSDSKAWNYEQY
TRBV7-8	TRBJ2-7	ASSPDREQY
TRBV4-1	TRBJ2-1	ASSQIAGVRDEQF
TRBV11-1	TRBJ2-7	ASSSPAQY
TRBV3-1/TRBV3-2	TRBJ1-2	ASSQEIRGKYGYT
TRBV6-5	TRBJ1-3	ASSWDGISGNTIY
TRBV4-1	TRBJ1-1	ASSQDPHWTGPTTDTEAF
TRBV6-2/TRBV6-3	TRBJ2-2	ASSYGEGDTGELF
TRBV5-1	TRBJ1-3	ASSPGISGNTIY
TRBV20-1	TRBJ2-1	SASFGEQF
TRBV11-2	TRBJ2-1	ASSLILTGVNNEQF
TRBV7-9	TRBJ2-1	ASSLVDNEQF
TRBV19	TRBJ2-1	ASRRESYNEQF
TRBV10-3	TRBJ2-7	AISREVGPYEQY
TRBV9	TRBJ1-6	ASSVAGIGSPLH
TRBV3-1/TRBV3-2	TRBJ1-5	ASSSGSGNQPQH
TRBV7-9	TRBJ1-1	ASSLWRGVNTEAF
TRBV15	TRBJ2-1	ATSRDLNRDYEQF
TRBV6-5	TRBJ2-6	ASSPELSGANVLT
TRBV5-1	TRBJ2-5	ASLGEETQY
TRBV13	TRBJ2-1	ASSIPSGRTYNEQF
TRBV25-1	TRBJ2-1	ASQGSSGPKKQF
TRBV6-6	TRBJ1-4	ASYGLQLNEKLF
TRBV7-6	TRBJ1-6	ASSPTVGTSGVYNSPLH
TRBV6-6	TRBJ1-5	ASSYTRDQPQH
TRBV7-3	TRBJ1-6	ASSLYRDSPLH
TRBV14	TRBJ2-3	ASSQDYWDTQY
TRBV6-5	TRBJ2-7	ASNPGQLSYEQY
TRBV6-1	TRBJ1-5	ASSEQGGQPQH
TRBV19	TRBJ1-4	ASTDRLREKLF
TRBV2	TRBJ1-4	ASSERFGKLF
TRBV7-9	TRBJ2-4	ASSLLTGALAKNIQY
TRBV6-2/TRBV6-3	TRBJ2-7	ASSPGVEQY